This T cell receptor (beta chain) was sequenced in a study of T-cell memory formation after mild COVID-19. The TCR alpha and TCR beta cDNA libraries, bearing sample barcodes and UMIs, were generated by 5'RACE using constant-segment primers. TCRdb ran MiXCR on the 5' RACE reads and lists one entry per CDR3 protein. The data show roughly 500,000 distinct CDR3 sequences, around 21% seen once. Germline V CDR1 and CDR2: LGHDT, YNNKEL (reference sequence). Trimming removed 4 bases at V and 9 bases at J, with 16 bases between. This CDR3 has 14 residues. The receptor's source is an adult woman who had mild COVID-19 (a few samples of this study predate the infection). Cell type and time point are not known. The V gene is TRBV3-1, the J gene TRBJ2-1; no definite D call. The sequenced material came from PBMCs or a T cell subset sorted from them (not recorded which). For the CDR3, the DNA is TGTGCCAGCAGCCTTATATCCCCCACGGGTGAGCAGTTCTTC. Translation gives CASSLISPTGEQFF.